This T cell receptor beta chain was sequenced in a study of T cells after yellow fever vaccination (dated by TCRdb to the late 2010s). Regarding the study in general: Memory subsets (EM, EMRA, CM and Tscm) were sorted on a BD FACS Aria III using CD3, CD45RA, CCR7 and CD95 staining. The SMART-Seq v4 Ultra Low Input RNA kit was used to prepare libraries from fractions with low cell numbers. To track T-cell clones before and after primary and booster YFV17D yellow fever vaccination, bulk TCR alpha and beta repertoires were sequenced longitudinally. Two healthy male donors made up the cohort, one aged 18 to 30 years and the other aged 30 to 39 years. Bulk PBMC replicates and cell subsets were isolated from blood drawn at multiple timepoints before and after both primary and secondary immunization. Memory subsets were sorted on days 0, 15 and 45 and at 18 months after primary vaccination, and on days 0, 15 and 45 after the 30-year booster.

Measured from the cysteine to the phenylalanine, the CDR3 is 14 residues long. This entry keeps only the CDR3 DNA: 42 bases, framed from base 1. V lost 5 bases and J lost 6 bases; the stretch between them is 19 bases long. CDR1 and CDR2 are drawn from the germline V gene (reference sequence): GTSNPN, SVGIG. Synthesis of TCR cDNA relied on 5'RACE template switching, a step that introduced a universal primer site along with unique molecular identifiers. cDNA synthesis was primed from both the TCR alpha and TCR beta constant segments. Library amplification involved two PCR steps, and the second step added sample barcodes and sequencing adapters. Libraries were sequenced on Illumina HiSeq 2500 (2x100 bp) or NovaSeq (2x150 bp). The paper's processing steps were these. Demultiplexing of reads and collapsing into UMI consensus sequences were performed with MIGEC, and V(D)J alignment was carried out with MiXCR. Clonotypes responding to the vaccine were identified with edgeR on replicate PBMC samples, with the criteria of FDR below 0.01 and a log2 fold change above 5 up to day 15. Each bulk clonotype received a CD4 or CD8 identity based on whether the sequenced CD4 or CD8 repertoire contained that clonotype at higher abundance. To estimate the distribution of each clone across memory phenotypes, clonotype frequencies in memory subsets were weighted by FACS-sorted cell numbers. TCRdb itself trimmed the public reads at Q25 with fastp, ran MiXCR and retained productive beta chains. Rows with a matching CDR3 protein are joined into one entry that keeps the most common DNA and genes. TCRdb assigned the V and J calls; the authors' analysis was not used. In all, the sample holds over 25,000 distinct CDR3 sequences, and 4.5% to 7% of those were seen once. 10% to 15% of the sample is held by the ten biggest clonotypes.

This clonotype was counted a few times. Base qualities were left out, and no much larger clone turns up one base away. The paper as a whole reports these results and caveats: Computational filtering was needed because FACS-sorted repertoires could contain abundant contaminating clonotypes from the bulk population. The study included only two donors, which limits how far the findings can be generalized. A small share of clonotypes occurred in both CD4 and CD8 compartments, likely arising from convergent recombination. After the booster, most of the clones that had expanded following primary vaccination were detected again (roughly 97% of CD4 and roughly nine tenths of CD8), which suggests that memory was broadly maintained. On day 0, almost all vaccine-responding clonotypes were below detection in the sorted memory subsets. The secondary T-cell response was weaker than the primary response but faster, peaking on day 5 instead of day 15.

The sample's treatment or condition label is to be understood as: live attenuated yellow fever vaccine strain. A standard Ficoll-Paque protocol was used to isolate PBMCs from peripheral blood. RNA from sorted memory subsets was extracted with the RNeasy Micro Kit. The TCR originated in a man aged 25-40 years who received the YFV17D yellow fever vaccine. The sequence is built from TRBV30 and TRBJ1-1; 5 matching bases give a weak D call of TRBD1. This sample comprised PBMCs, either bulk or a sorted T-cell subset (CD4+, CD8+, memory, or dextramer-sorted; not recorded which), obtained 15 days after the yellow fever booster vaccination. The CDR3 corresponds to CAWATRQLSSEAFF. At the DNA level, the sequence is TGTGCCTGGGCAACAAGACAGTTGAGCTCTGAAGCTTTCTTT.